This TCR beta chain comes out of a study of beta chain features in type 1 diabetes. Study results and caveats: Unsettled here was the matter of whether HLA type influences TCRB rearrangement. Among patients with Type 1 diabetes, TCRB CDR3s were moderately but significantly shorter in every one of the four CD4+ subsets.

Sequenced material consisted of expressed TCRB transcripts (all of the isolated RNA was reverse transcribed). Clones were sequenced by immunoSEQ multiplex PCR, and TCRdb holds only the in-frame ones, with some missing. The profile shows nearly 700,000 clones, 10% to 15% of them singletons. Of note for this clone: The antigen is undetermined.

The CDR3 totals 17 residues. Germline V lookup: CDR1 MGHRA, CDR2 YSYEKL. Trimming took 0 bases from V and 0 from J, leaving 15 bases between them. J is TRBJ2-7 and V is TRBV4-1; a possible D gene is TRBD1 (6 bases). Sequenced input: naive CD4+ T cells from blood. The TCR comes from a man between 18 and 29 years old with type 1 diabetes. CDR3 DNA: TGCGCCAGCAGCCAAGATCGGCCGGGACAAAGCTCCTACGAGCAGTACTTC. Protein sequence: CASSQDRPGQSSYEQYF.